The source of this T cell receptor (beta chain) is a study of cytomegalovirus exposure and HLA in healthy donors. The CDR3 spans 16 residues. The V gene's germline CDR1 is LNHDA and CDR2 SQIVND (reference sequence). J gave up 4 bases and V 5 bases, and 13 bases lay outside the gene matches. Use of 60 Vbeta and 13 Jbeta primers characterized the PCR. Profiled with immunoSEQ multiplex PCR; TCRdb holds only in-frame clones, not every one. The data hold 140,000 to 150,000 clones, with less than 85% observed a single time. Sequencing was done on a sample of PBMCs. This chain connects TRBV19 to TRBJ1-2; 7 nucleotides line up with TRBD1. The receptor was isolated from a man aged 35-49 years in good health and CMV-seronegative. CDR3 sequence reads: CASSQRQPGQVYGYTF. The CDR3 DNA is TGTGCCAGTAGTCAAAGACAACCAGGACAGGTCTATGGCTACACCTTC. Together with reference TRBV19 and TRBJ1-2, the CDR3 gives the full variable domain: DGGITQSPKYLFRKEGQNVTLSCEQNLNHDAMYWYRQDPGQGLRLIYYSQIVNDFQKGDIAEGYSVSREKKESFPLTVTSAQKNPTAFYLCASSQRQPGQVYGYTFGSGTRLTVV.